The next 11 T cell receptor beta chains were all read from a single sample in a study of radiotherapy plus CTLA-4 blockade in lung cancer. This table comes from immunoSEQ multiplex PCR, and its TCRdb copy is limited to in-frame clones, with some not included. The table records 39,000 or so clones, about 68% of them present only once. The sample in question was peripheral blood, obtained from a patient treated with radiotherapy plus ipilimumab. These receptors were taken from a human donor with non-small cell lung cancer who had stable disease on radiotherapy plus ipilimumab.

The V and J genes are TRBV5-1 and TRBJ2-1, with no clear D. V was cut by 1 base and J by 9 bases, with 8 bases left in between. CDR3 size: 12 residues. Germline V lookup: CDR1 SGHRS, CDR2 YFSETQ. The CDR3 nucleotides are TGCGCCAGCAGCTTGATACTCACTGAGCAGTTCTTC. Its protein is CASSLILTEQFF.

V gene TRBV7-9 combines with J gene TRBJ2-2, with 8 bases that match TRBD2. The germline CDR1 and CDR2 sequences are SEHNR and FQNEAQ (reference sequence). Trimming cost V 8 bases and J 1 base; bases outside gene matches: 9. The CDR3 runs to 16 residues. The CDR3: CASYRGGPWNTGELFF. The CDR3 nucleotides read TGTGCCAGCTATCGCGGGGGGCCATGGAACACCGGGGAGCTGTTTTTT.

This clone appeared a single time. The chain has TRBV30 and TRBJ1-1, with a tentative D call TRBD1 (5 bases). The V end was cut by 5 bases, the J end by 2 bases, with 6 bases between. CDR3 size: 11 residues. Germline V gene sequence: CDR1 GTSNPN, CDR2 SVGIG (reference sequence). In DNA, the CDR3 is TGTGCCTGGGACAGTAACACTGAAGCTTTCTTT. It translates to CAWDSNTEAFF.

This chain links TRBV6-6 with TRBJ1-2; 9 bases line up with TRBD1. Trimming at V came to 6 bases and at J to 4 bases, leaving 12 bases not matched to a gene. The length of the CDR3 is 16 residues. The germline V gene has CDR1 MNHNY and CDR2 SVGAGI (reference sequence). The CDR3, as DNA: TGTGCCAGCAGCTTTATTACTGGACAGGGGCTCTATGGCTACACCTTC. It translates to CASSFITGQGLYGYTF.

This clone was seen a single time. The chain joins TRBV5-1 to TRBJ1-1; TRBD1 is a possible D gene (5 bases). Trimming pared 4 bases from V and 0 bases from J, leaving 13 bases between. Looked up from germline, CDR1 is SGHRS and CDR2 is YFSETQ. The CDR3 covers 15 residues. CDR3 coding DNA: TGCGCCAGCAGCCCGTCAGGGAGACTGAACACTGAAGCTTTCTTT. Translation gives CASSPSGRLNTEAFF.

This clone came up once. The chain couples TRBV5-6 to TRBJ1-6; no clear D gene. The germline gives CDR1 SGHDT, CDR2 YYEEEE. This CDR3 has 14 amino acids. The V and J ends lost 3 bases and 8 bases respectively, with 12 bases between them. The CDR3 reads CASSSGLNYSPLHF. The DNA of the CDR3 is TGTGCCAGCAGCTCTGGTTTGAACTATTCACCCCTCCACTTT.

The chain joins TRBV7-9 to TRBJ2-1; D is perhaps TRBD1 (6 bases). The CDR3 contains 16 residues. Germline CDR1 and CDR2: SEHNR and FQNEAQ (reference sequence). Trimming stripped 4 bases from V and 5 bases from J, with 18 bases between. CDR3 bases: TGTGCCAGCAGCTCGAACAGGGTAGTTATCGACAATGAGCAGTTCTTC. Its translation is CASSSNRVVIDNEQFF.

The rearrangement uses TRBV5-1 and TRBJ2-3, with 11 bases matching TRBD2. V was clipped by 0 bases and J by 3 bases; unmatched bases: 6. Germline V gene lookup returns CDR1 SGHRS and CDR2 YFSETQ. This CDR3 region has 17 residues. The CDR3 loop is CASSLGLAGGVTDTQYF. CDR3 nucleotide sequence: TGCGCCAGCAGCTTGGGTCTAGCGGGGGGAGTGACAGATACGCAGTATTTT.

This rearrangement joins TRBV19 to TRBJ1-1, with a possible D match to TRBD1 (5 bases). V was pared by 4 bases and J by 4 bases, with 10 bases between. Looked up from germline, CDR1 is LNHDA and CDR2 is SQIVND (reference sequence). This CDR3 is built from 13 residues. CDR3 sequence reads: CASSTQTATEAFF. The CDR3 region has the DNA TGTGCCAGTAGTACCCAGACAGCCACTGAAGCTTTCTTT.

CDR3: CASSFGPQYEQYV. The CDR3 bases are TGTGCCAGCAGCTTTGGGCCCCAGTACGAGCAGTACGTC. The chain links TRBV5-6 to TRBJ2-7; no firm D call. V was clipped by 2 bases and J by 4 bases, with 10 bases between them. The CDR3 loop spans 13 amino acids. Germline V lookup: CDR1 SGHDT, CDR2 YYEEEE.

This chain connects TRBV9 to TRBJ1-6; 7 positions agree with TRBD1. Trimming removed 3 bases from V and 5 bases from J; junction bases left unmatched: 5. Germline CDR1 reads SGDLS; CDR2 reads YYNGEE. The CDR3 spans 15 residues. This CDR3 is CASSGGTADNSPLHF. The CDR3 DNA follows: TGTGCCAGCAGCGGAGGGACAGCCGATAATTCACCCCTCCACTTT.